These 30 T cell receptor beta chains originate from one sample sequenced in a study of blood T cell repertoires in COVID-19. This table comes from immunoSEQ multiplex PCR, and its TCRdb copy is limited to in-frame clones, with some not included. The repertoire consists of 500,000 to 600,000 clones, with around nine tenths occurring once and the leading ten covering under 8.5%. The sample was peripheral blood. Receptor source: a woman aged 45-60 years with COVID-19, enrolled during active disease.

The chain combines TRBV6-5 with TRBJ2-1, with TRBD1 identical over 9 bases. The J segment lost 8 bases and the V segment lost 6 bases, leaving 11 bases of the junction unmatched. Germline V gene lookup returns CDR1 MNHEY and CDR2 SVGAGI. The CDR3 has 15 amino acids. CDR3 loop: CASSGVPGQGDEQFF. DNA for the CDR3: TGTGCCAGCAGCGGAGTACCGGGACAGGGAGATGAGCAGTTCTTC.

The chain joins TRBV7-3 to TRBJ1-5; tentative D call: TRBD1 (5 bases). Trimming stripped 5 bases from V and 2 bases from J, with 16 bases between. The CDR3 contains 16 residues. Germline assignment: CDR1 SGHTA and CDR2 FQGTGA. This CDR3 reads CASSPGRGMGNQPQHF. DNA for the CDR3: TGTGCCAGCAGCCCCGGCCGGGGGATGGGCAATCAGCCCCAGCATTTT.

V usage is TRBV10-3 and J usage is TRBJ2-5, with TRBD2 as a possible D gene (7 bases). Germline loops: CDR1 ENHRY, CDR2 SYGVKD. Trimming took 4 bases from V and 4 from J, leaving 16 bases between them. This CDR3 has 15 amino acids. In DNA form, the CDR3 reads TGTGCCATCAGTGCACTGATCGGGGGGCCAGAGACCCAGTACTTC. Encoded protein: CAISALIGGPETQYF.

V usage is TRBV18 and J usage is TRBJ2-7; D is unresolved. Trimming left V 3 bases short and J 3 bases short, with 18 bases between. The CDR3 consists of 16 residues. Germline V gives CDR1 KGHSH, CDR2 LQKENI. CDR3 residues: CASSPRSPLQNYEQYF. CDR3 nucleotides: TGTGCCAGCTCACCTAGATCCCCCCTCCAAAACTACGAGCAGTACTTC.

This clone was seen just once. This chain joins TRBV3-1 (or the pseudogene TRBV3-2) and TRBJ2-4; 9 bases match TRBD1. The CDR3 totals 19 residues. V lost 0 bases, J lost 0 bases, and 9 bases stayed unmatched. The germline gives CDR1 LGHDT, CDR2 YNNKEL (reference sequence). This CDR3 is CASSQETGGSWVAKNIQYF. CDR3 DNA: TGTGCCAGCAGCCAAGAAACAGGGGGCTCGTGGGTAGCCAAAAACATTCAGTACTTC.

This clone was counted a few times. The chain joins TRBV7-2 to TRBJ1-2; 7 positions match TRBD1. The CDR3 is made up of 17 amino acids. Germline V lookup: CDR1 SGHTA, CDR2 FQGNSA. Trimming took 6 bases from V and 5 from J; bases not matched to a gene: 18. CDR3 sequence reads: CASSPPGQIFSWYGYTF. CDR3 coding DNA: TGTGCCAGCAGTCCGCCGGGACAGATCTTCTCTTGGTATGGCTACACCTTC.

The chain links TRBV5-4 to TRBJ2-7, with 8 positions matching TRBD2. Germline V CDR1 and CDR2: SGHNT, YYREEE (reference sequence). The CDR3 runs to 14 residues. V shed 0 bases, J shed 3 bases, and the junction held 2 bases outside the gene matches. The CDR3 here is CASSLGTSIYEQYF. In DNA form, the CDR3 reads TGTGCCAGCAGCTTGGGGACTAGCATCTACGAGCAGTACTTC.

The chain has TRBV18 and TRBJ2-1; TRBD2 matches 10 bases. The germline CDR1 and CDR2 sequences are KGHSH and LQKENI. The CDR3 covers 16 residues. Unmatched junction bases numbered 3, after V lost 0 bases and J lost 4 bases. CDR3 protein: CASSPPSGGTYNEQFF. The CDR3, as DNA: TGTGCCAGCTCACCACCTAGCGGGGGGACATACAATGAGCAGTTCTTC.

The CDR3 here is CASSEDTSSYEQYF. The CDR3 DNA follows: TGTGCCAGCAGCGAGGACACCAGCTCCTACGAGCAGTACTTC. The rearrangement joins TRBV9 to TRBJ2-7; D perhaps matches TRBD1 (5 bases). CDR3 size: 14 residues. V was cut by 3 bases and J by 0 bases, with 10 bases left in between. Germline assignment: CDR1 SGDLS and CDR2 YYNGEE.

This chain joins TRBV19 and TRBJ1-1; D unresolved. This CDR3 comprises 12 residues. Germline V gives CDR1 LNHDA, CDR2 SQIVND (reference sequence). V was trimmed by 6 bases and J by 4 bases, leaving 9 bases between them. CDR3 in DNA: TGTGCCAGTAGCGACGGAGTCACTGAAGCTTTCTTT. Translation gives CASSDGVTEAFF.

The J gene is TRBJ2-3, the V gene TRBV6-5; possible D gene TRBD2, 5 bases. V dropped 6 bases and J dropped 1 base, with 11 bases sitting between them. Per germline, CDR1 MNHEY and CDR2 SVGAGI. The CDR3 length is 14 residues. The DNA of the CDR3 is TGTGCCAGCAGCCCACGGGGTGGCACAGATACGCAGTATTTT. Encoded protein: CASSPRGGTDTQYF.

V and J are TRBV7-3 and TRBJ1-2; TRBD1 might be the D (5 bases). Trimming took off 1 base at V and 5 bases at J, with 17 bases between the two ends. The CDR3 totals 16 residues. Looked up from germline, CDR1 is SGHTA and CDR2 is FQGTGA. This CDR3 reads CASSLILLRRGYGYTF. DNA for the CDR3: TGTGCCAGCAGCTTAATCCTCCTGCGCCGGGGGTATGGCTACACCTTC.

This clone has just one count. The chain has TRBV5-6 and TRBJ1-1, with TRBD1 as a possible D gene (6 bases). V shed 8 bases and J shed 1 base, with 12 bases lying between them. The CDR3 runs 13 residues. Germline loops: CDR1 SGHDT, CDR2 YYEEEE. CDR3 nucleotide sequence: TGTGCCAGGGGACACCTCTCGAACACTGAAGCTTTCTTT. Translation gives CARGHLSNTEAFF.

This chain connects TRBV28 to TRBJ2-3; 7 bases line up with TRBD2. CDR3 length: 12 residues. V was pared by 8 bases and J by 5 bases, with 4 bases of the junction left unmatched. Germline-derived CDR1 and CDR2 are MDHEN and SYDVKM. CDR3 loop: CASRAGVDTQYF. CDR3 bases: TGTGCCAGCCGGGCGGGGGTAGATACGCAGTATTTT.

This clone was recorded once. This chain joins TRBV24-1 and TRBJ2-1; D possibly corresponds to TRBD2 (6 bases). The V end lost 2 bases, the J end lost 8 bases, and 15 bases lay between the germline ends. The CDR3 has 15 amino acids. CDR1 and CDR2 (germline): KGHDR, SFDVKD. The CDR3 DNA follows: TGTGCCACCAGTGATTCGGGGGTGGGAAAGGATGAGCAGTTCTTC. Translated, it gives CATSDSGVGKDEQFF.

This clone appeared once. The CDR3 DNA sequence: TGTGCCATCCTCCACGGGGGGATCTATGGCTACACCTTC. Translated: CAILHGGIYGYTF. The chain employs TRBV6-5 and TRBJ1-2; possible D gene TRBD1, 5 bases. This CDR3 contains 13 residues. Germline CDR1 is MNHEY and CDR2 is SVGAGI. V lost 10 bases, J lost 4 bases, and 16 bases lay in between.

This clone was observed a handful of times. This chain uses TRBV6-6 with TRBJ1-5; D call uncertain. The CDR3 length is 13 residues. Trimming took off 2 bases at V and 5 bases at J, with 7 bases between the two ends. Germline V gene data show CDR1 as MNHNY and CDR2 as SVGAGI (reference sequence). The CDR3, as DNA: TGTGCCAGCAGTTACGGTCCGGATCAGCCCCAGCATTTT. Its protein is CASSYGPDQPQHF.

The chain links TRBV5-4 to TRBJ2-2, with TRBD2 matching over 12 bases. V lost 4 bases and J lost 5; bases outside the gene matches: 6. Germline-derived CDR1 and CDR2 are SGHNT and YYREEE (reference sequence). This CDR3 comprises 16 residues. In DNA, the CDR3 is TGTGCCAGCAGCCCTAGCGGGGGGGCAGGAACCGGGGAGCTGTTTTTT. Protein: CASSPSGGAGTGELFF.

The chain links TRBV27 to TRBJ1-2, with 10 bases identical to TRBD1. CDR1 and CDR2 from the germline V gene are MNHEY and SMNVEV (reference sequence). The junction had 8 bases not matched to a gene; V was cut back by 5 bases and J by 2 bases. The CDR3 consists of 16 residues. The CDR3 reads CASSPDSGQGNYGYTF. The CDR3 nucleotides read TGTGCCAGCAGTCCTGACTCGGGACAGGGGAACTATGGCTACACCTTC.

The chain employs TRBV28 and TRBJ1-6, with D possibly matching TRBD1 (6 bases). The V end was cut by 6 bases, the J end by 8 bases, with 11 bases between. From germline, CDR1 is MDHEN and CDR2 SYDVKM. The CDR3 has 13 residues. CDR3 sequence: CASRSSGDSPLHF. CDR3 nucleotide sequence: TGTGCCAGCAGAAGCTCAGGGGATTCACCCCTCCACTTT. Using reference TRBV28 and TRBJ1-6 for the parts outside the CDR3, the full variable domain is DVKVTQSSRYLVKRTGEKVFLECVQDMDHENMFWYRQDPGLGLRLIYFSYDVKMKEKGDIPEGYSVSREKKERFSLILESASTNQTSMYLCASRSSGDSPLHFGNGTRLTVT.

The chain employs TRBV5-6 and TRBJ1-1; 7 bases map to TRBD1. The CDR3 length is 16 residues. Germline loops: CDR1 SGHDT, CDR2 YYEEEE. The ends lost 4 bases at V and 3 bases at J; junction bases unmatched: 12. CDR3 amino acids: CASSTGQARGHTEAFF. CDR3 DNA sequence: TGTGCCAGCAGCACCGGACAGGCCCGGGGGCACACTGAAGCTTTCTTT.

The V gene is TRBV18, the J gene TRBJ1-1; 9 positions agree with TRBD1. Germline V gene data show CDR1 as KGHSH and CDR2 as LQKENI. The CDR3 length is 13 residues. The V and J ends lost 5 bases and 7 bases, in that order; junction bases with no gene match: 5. CDR3 coding DNA: TGTGCCAGCTCAGTCGGGACAGGGAATGAAGCTTTCTTT. Its translation is CASSVGTGNEAFF. Using reference TRBV18 and TRBJ1-1 for the parts outside the CDR3, the full variable domain is NAGVMQNPRHLVRRRGQEARLRCSPMKGHSHVYWYRQLPEEGLKFMVYLQKENIIDESGMPKERFSAEFPKEGPSILRIQQVVRGDSAAYFCASSVGTGNEAFFGQGTRLTVV.

The rearrangement uses TRBV2 and TRBJ2-7; weak D call: TRBD1 (7 bases). CDR3 length: 15 residues. V lost 6 bases and J 2 bases, leaving 17 bases between the germline ends. Germline CDR1 reads SNHLY; CDR2 reads FYNNEI. The CDR3 here is CASRPRGESPYEQYF. DNA for the CDR3: TGTGCCAGCAGGCCCAGGGGGGAAAGTCCCTACGAGCAGTACTTC. Complete variable domain (other parts from reference TRBV2 and TRBJ2-7): EPEVTQTPSHQVTQMGQEVILRCVPISNHLYFYWYRQILGQKVEFLVSFYNNEISEKSEIFDDQFSVERPDGSNFTLKIRSTKLEDSAMYFCASRPRGESPYEQYFGPGTRLTVT.

V usage is TRBV28 and J usage is TRBJ1-2, with 7 positions matching TRBD1. After removal of 3 bases from V and 4 bases from J, the junction contained 11 bases not matched to a gene. The CDR3 loop spans 16 amino acids. Germline CDR1 MDHEN, CDR2 SYDVKM. The CDR3 here is CASSLVWTGGIYGYTF. CDR3 nucleotides: TGTGCCAGCAGTTTGGTTTGGACAGGAGGCATCTATGGCTACACCTTC.

This sequence joins TRBV30 and TRBJ1-2; D not certain. Looked up from germline, CDR1 is GTSNPN and CDR2 is SVGIG (reference sequence). The CDR3 runs to 13 residues. The CDR3 protein is CAATVLANYGYTF. DNA of the CDR3: TGTGCGGCTACAGTATTAGCTAACTATGGCTACACCTTC.

The chain has TRBV7-9 and TRBJ2-3, with D possibly TRBD2 on 5 matching bases. CDR1 is SEHNR and CDR2 is FQNEAQ in the germline V gene (reference sequence). This CDR3 is 12 amino acids long. Trimming removed 4 bases from V and 5 bases from J, with 7 bases in between. The chain's CDR3 is CASSSGEDTQYF. The CDR3 DNA reads TGTGCCAGCAGCTCCGGGGAAGATACGCAGTATTTT.

This chain uses TRBV11-3 with TRBJ2-2; TRBD2 agrees at 8 bases. CDR3 length: 16 residues. CDR1 and CDR2 (germline): SGHNT, YENEEA. V lost 3 bases, J lost 0 bases, and 3 bases stayed unmatched. This chain's CDR3 is CASSLSGGSNTGELFF. CDR3 coding DNA: TGTGCCAGCAGCTTGAGCGGGGGCTCGAACACCGGGGAGCTGTTTTTT.

This clone was observed a few times. V and J are TRBV5-4 and TRBJ1-6, with a tentative D call TRBD1 (6 bases). The CDR3 runs to 15 residues. The V end was cut by 5 bases, the J end by 6 bases, with 15 bases between. Germline V lookup: CDR1 SGHNT, CDR2 YYREEE (reference sequence). CDR3 sequence (DNA): TGTGCCAGCAGACCGGACAGAGCCAGTAATTCACCCCTCCACTTT. The encoded protein is CASRPDRASNSPLHF.

V gene TRBV6-5 combines with J gene TRBJ2-3, with D perhaps matching TRBD2 (5 bases). This CDR3 is 14 amino acids long. Germline assignment: CDR1 MNHEY and CDR2 SVGAGI. Trimming left V 5 bases short and J 0 bases short, with 9 bases between. Here the CDR3 reads CASSPTISTDTQYF. DNA for the CDR3: TGTGCCAGCAGTCCGACTATTAGCACAGATACGCAGTATTTT.

This chain links TRBV5-1 with TRBJ2-1; D may be TRBD2 (5 bases). Per germline, CDR1 SGHRS and CDR2 YFSETQ. The CDR3 sequence is 19 residues long. V lost 2 bases and J lost 1, with 22 bases in between. The CDR3 DNA is TGCGCCAGCAGCTTTAATCCCCCCCCCGGGCGAGGGTCCTACAATGAGCAGTTCTTC. Protein: CASSFNPPPGRGSYNEQFF.